Given below is one TCR beta chain in context. No antigen is known for it. One base away there is no much larger clone; base qualities are not given. CDR1 and CDR2 are drawn from the germline V gene: KGHSH, LQKENI. V and J are truncated by 8 bases and 2 bases respectively, leaving an intervening sequence of 13 bases. Its CDR3 holds 14 amino acids, cysteine through phenylalanine. Just the 42-base CDR3 DNA is kept, in frame starting at base 1. Using the deep immunoSEQ assay, multiplex PCR amplified TCR CDR3 regions from genomic DNA. For each cell subset, the extracted genomic DNA was distributed evenly across all wells of several immunoSEQ 96-well plates, and each plate served as one replicate. For unsorted PBMC, approximately 300 ng of genomic DNA, equivalent to around 30,000 T cell genomes, went into each replicate PCR. Ten immunoSEQ deep assay plates were used to sequence unsorted PBMC genomic DNA. The purified libraries were quantified using a Qubit 3.0 fluorometer, sized with a Bioanalyzer 2100, and then quantified again using the KAPA Library Quantification kit. A separate single-read 150-cycle Illumina NextSeq 550 flow cell was used to sequence each immunoSEQ 96-well plate. The paper's data handling went like this. Because the immunoSEQ output held only junctional sequences and lacked quality scores, the filtering could not match the filtering applied to full-length reads. To assign V/J genes and CDR3, sequences were annotated using PyIR, a Python wrapper for IgBLAST v1.9, with IMGT germline references. Reads with weak V/J assignments (E-value above 1e-6), missing CDR3, stop codons, out-of-frame junctions, or ambiguous translated residues were removed. V3J clonotypes were defined by identical inferred V gene, J gene, and CDR3 amino acid sequence. The percentage overlap between two repertoires was calculated by dividing the number of shared unique clonotypes by the size of the smaller repertoire. Richness of each repertoire was evaluated using RTK rarefaction, the Chao1 estimator, and Recon v2.1 estimates of unobserved clonotypes. TCRdb provides this immuneACCESS table in a form limited to in-frame rearrangements. Some clones are lacking; in checked studies, under half of them reflect an unresolved V gene, and why the rest are absent is not known. V and J calls and clone size come straight from that table; D and trimming were deduced from the DNA. The sample contains about 480,000 clones, approximately 79% of them found a single time. About an eighth of the sample belongs to the ten largest clones.

The donors were healthy, HIV-negative adults who had no recently reported acute infections or vaccinations. Every donor was a Caucasian adult residing in Nashville, Tennessee, USA. For unsorted samples, tens of millions of PBMCs were counted and genomic DNA was extracted with the QIAamp DNA Blood Mini kit. Blood was obtained by leukapheresis, after which PBMCs were separated by Ficoll-Histopaque density gradient centrifugation and cryopreserved in liquid nitrogen vapor phase. The data were taken from a study of shared clonotypes between healthy human individuals (TCRdb year 2020). Looking at the study overall: Two women and a few men aged 18 to 49 years were included in the cohort. The study deeply sequenced blood TCR repertoires of about 5 healthy adults to estimate repertoire size and the extent of clonotype sharing between individuals. Libraries were prepared and TCR repertoires were sequenced by different laboratories using diverse techniques, in order to increase sequencing depth and limit assay-specific biases. Per donor, leukapheresis produced somewhere between about 0.9 and 9.5 billion PBMCs.

Results the study describes overall, beyond this receptor: Sampling was restricted to blood, and TCR repertoires in tissue are likely to differ from TCR repertoires in blood. Pairwise subsampling indicated that sequencing depth was expected to affect the degree of clonotype sharing among donors. The genetic and exposure-history diversity represented was limited by the small number of donors.

The chain links TRBV18 with TRBJ2-1; the D gene is not confidently resolved. This receptor was taken from a woman in her 40s in good health. Some clones in this sample may be carry-over from other donors' samples. The specimen was PBMCs. The DNA reads as follows: TGTGCCAGCAAGCGACGAGAGGCCTACAATGAGCAGTTCTTC. It translates to CASKRREAYNEQFF.